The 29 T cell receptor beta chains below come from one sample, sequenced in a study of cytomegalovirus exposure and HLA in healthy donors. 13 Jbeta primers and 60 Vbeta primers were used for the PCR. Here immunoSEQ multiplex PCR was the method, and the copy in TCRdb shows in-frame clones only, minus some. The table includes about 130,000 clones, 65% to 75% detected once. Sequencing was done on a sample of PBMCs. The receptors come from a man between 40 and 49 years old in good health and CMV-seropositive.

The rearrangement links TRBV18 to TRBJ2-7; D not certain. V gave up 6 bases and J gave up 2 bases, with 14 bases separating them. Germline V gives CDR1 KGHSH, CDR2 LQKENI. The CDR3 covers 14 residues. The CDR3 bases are TGTGCCAGCTCCCCCTTGGGCAGAACCTACGAGCAGTACTTC. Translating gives CASSPLGRTYEQYF.

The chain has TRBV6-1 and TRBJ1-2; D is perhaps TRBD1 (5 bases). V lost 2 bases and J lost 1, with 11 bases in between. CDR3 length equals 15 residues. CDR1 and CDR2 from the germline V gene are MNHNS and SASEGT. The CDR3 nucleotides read TGTGCCAGCAGTGAATGGGGGGGGGATAACTATGGCTACACCTTC. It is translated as CASSEWGGDNYGYTF.

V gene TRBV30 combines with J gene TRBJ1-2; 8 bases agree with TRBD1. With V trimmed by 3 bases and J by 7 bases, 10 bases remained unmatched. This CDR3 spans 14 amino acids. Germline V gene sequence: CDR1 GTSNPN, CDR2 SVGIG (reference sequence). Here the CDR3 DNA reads TGTGCCTGGAGCGAAGGGACAGGAGCGCGTGGCTACACCTTC. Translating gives CAWSEGTGARGYTF.

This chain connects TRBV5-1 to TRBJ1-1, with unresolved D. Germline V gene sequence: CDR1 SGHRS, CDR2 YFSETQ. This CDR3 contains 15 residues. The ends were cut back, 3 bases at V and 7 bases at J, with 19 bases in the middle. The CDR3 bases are TGCGCCAGCAGCTCTGGAGAGGCGGCGGCGGTTGAAGCTTTCTTT. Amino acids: CASSSGEAAAVEAFF.

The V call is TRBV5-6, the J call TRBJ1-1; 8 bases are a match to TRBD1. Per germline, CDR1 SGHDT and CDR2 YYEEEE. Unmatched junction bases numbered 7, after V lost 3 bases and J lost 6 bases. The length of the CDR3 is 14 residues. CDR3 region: CASSWDRSVAEAFF. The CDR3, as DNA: TGTGCCAGCAGCTGGGACAGGTCCGTGGCTGAAGCTTTCTTT.

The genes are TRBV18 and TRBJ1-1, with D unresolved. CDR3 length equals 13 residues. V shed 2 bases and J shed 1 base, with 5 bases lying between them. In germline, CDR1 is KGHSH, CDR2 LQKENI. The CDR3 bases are TGTGCCAGCTCACCAGCAGGGAACACTGAAGCTTTCTTT. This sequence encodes CASSPAGNTEAFF.

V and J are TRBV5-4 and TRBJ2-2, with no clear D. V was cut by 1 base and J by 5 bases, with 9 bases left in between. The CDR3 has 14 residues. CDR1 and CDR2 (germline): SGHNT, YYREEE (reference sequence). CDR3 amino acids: CASSLLPTTGELFF. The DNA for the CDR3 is TGTGCCAGCAGCTTGTTACCAACTACCGGGGAGCTGTTTTTT.

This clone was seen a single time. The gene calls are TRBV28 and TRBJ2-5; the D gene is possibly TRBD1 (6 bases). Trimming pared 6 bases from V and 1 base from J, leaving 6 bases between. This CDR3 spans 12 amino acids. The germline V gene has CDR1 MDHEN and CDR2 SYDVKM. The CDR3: CASRGAQETQYF. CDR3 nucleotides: TGTGCCAGCAGGGGGGCCCAAGAGACCCAGTACTTC.

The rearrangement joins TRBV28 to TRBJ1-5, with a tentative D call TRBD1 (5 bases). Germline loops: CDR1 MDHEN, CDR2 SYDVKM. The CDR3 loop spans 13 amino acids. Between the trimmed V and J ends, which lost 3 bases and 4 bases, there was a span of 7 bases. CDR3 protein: CASSFPGNQPQHF. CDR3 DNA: TGTGCCAGCAGTTTTCCAGGGAATCAGCCCCAGCATTTT.

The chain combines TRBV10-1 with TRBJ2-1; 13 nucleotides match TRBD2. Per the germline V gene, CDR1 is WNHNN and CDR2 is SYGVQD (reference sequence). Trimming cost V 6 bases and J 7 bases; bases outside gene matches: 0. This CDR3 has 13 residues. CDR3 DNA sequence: TGCGCCAGCAGGGGACTAGCGGGGAATGAGCAGTTCTTC. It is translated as CASRGLAGNEQFF.

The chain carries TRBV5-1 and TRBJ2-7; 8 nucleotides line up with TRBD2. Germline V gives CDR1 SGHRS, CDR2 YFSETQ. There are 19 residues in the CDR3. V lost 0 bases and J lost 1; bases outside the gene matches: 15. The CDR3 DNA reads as TGCGCCAGCAGCTTGGCCCCCAGGGGCTTCACTAGCGGTTCCTACGAGCAGTACTTC. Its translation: CASSLAPRGFTSGSYEQYF.

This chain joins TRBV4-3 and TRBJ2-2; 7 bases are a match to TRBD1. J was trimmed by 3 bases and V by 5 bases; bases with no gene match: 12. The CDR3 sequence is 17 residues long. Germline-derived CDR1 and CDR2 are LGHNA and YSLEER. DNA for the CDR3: TGCGCCAGCAGCTCTGGAAACAGGGGTGGGGACACCGGGGAGCTGTTTTTT. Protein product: CASSSGNRGGDTGELFF.

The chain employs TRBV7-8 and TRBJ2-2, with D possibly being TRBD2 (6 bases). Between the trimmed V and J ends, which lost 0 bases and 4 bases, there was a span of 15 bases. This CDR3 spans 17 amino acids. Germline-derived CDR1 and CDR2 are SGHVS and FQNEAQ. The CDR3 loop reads CASSLAGGGVSTGELFF. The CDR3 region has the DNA TGTGCCAGCAGCTTAGCCGGGGGAGGTGTGAGCACCGGGGAGCTGTTTTTT.

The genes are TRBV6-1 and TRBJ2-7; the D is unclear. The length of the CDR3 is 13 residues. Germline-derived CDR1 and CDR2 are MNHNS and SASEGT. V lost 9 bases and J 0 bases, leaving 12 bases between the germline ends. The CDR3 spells CASDPLGSYEQYF. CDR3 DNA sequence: TGTGCCAGTGATCCCCTCGGCTCCTACGAGCAGTACTTC.

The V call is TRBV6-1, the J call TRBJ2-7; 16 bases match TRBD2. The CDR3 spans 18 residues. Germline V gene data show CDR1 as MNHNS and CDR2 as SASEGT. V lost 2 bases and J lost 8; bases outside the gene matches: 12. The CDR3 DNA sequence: TGTGCCAGCAGTGAAAAGGGACTAGCGGGAGGGTGGGGCTATCAGCAGTACTTC. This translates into CASSEKGLAGGWGYQQYF.

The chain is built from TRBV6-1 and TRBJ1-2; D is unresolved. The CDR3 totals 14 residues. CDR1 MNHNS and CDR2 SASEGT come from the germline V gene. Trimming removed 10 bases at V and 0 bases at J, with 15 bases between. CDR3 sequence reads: CATPVLHSNYGYTF. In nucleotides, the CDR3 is TGTGCCACACCTGTCTTACATTCTAACTATGGCTACACCTTC.

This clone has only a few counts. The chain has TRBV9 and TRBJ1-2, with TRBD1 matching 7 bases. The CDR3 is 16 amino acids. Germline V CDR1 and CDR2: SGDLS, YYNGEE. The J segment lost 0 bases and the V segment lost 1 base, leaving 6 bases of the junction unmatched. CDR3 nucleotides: TGTGCCAGCAGCGTAAGGGGGACAGCTTCTAACTATGGCTACACCTTC. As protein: CASSVRGTASNYGYTF.

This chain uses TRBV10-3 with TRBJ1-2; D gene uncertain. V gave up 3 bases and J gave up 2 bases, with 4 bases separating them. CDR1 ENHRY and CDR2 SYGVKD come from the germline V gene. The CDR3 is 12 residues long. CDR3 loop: CAISDGNYGYTF. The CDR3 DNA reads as TGTGCCATCAGTGACGGGAACTATGGCTACACCTTC.

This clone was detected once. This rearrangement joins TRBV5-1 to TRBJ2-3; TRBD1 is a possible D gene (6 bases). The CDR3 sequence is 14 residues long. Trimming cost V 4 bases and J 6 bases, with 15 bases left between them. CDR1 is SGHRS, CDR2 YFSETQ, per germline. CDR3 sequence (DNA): TGCGCCAGCAGCCATAACAGTAGGGGGGATACGCAGTATTTT. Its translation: CASSHNSRGDTQYF.

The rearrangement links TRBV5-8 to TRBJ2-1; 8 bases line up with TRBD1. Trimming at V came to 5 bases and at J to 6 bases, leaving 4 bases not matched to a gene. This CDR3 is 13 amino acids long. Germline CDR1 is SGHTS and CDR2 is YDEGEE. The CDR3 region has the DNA TGTGCCAGCAGGATGACAGGGGTCAATGAGCAGTTCTTC. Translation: CASRMTGVNEQFF.

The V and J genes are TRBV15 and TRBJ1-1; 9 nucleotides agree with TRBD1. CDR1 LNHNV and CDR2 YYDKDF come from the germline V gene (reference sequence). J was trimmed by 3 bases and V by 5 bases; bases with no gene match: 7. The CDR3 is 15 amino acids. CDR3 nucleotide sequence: TGTGCCACCAGCTCGGAGGGGACAGGGTACACTGAAGCTTTCTTT. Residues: CATSSEGTGYTEAFF.

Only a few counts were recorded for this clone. CDR3 loop: CASRTGNYGYTF. For the CDR3, the DNA is TGTGCCAGCAGAACAGGGAACTATGGCTACACCTTC. The chain recombines TRBV6-1 with TRBJ1-2; the D gene is possibly TRBD1 (6 bases). This CDR3 spans 12 amino acids. CDR1 is MNHNS and CDR2 is SASEGT in the germline V gene. V lost 6 bases and J lost 2, with 7 bases in between.

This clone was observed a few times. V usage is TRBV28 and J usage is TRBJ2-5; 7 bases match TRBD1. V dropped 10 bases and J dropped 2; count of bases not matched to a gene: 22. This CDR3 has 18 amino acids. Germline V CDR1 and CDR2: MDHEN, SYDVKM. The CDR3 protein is CATHPRGRITRQQETQYF. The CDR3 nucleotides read TGTGCCACGCACCCAAGGGGGCGCATCACCAGACAGCAAGAGACCCAGTACTTC.

CDR3: CASSRGGFSYEQYF. The CDR3 region has the DNA TGTGCCAGCAGCCGAGGGGGCTTTAGCTACGAGCAGTACTTC. The chain couples TRBV14 to TRBJ2-7, with 7 bases fitting TRBD1. This CDR3 spans 14 amino acids. J lost 3 bases, V lost 4 bases, and 6 bases had no gene match. The germline V gene encodes CDR1 SGHDN and CDR2 FVKESK.

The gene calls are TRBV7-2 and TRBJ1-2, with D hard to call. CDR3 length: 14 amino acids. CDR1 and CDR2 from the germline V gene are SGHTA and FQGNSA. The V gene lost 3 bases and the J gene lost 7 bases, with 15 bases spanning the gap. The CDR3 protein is CASSFDWRDGGYTF. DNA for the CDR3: TGTGCCAGCAGCTTTGATTGGAGGGATGGTGGCTACACCTTC.

CDR3 in DNA: TGTGCCAGCAGTACAGGGACGCCTGGGGCCAACGTCCTGACTTTC. Translating it yields CASSTGTPGANVLTF. J is TRBJ2-6 and V is TRBV6-5; a weak D match, TRBD1 (6 bases). The CDR3 covers 15 residues. Germline CDR1 MNHEY, CDR2 SVGAGI. The germline V and J ends were trimmed by 5 bases and 2 bases, with 10 bases remaining between them.

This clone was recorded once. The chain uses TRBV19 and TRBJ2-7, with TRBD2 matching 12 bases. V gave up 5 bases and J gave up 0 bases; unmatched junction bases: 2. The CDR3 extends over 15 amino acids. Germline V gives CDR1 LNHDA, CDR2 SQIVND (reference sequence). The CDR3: CASSLLAGGSYEQYF. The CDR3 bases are TGTGCCAGTAGTTTACTAGCGGGGGGCTCCTACGAGCAGTACTTC.

CDR3 nucleotide sequence: TGTGCCAGCAGTTTACGGGACAGTAACTATGGCTACACCTTC. It yields the protein CASSLRDSNYGYTF. The V call is TRBV6-5, the J call TRBJ1-2; 7 nucleotides agree with TRBD1. Germline V gene lookup returns CDR1 MNHEY and CDR2 SVGAGI. After removal of 4 bases from V and 1 base from J, the junction contained 3 bases not matched to a gene. The CDR3 has 14 amino acids.

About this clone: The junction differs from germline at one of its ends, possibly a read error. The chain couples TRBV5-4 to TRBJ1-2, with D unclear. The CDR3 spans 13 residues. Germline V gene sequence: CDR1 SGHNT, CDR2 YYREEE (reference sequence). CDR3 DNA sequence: TGTGCCAGCAGCTTGGGAGGGAACTATGACTACACCTTC. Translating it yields CASSLGGNYDYTF.